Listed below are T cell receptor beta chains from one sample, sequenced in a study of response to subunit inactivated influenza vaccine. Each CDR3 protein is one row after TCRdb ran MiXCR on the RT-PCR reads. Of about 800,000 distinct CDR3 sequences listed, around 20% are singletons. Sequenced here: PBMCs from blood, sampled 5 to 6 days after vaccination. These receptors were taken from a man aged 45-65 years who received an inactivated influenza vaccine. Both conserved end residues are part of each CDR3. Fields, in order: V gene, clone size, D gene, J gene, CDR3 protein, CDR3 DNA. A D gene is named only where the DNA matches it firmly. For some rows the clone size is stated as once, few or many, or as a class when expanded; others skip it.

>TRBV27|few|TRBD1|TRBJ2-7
CASRRTGVGGTYEQYF
TGTGCCAGCCGCCGGACAGGGGTAGGTGGGACCTACGAGCAGTACTTC
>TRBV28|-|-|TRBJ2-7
CASSPLWDGSPQYF
TGTGCCAGCAGTCCGCTCTGGGACGGCAGTCCGCAGTACTTC
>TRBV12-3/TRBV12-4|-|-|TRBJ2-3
CASSTGWTTAETDTQYF
TGTGCCAGCAGTACTGGTTGGACAACTGCTGAGACAGATACGCAGTATTTT
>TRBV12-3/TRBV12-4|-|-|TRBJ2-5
CASRPTVKETQYF
TGTGCCAGCAGGCCGACAGTTAAGGAGACCCAGTACTTC
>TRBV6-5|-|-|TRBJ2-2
CASSYEHSGELFF
TGTGCCAGCAGTTACGAACATAGCGGGGAGCTGTTTTTT
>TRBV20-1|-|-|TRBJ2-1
CSANARHLPYNEQFF
TGCAGTGCAAACGCCAGACACCTCCCCTACAATGAGCAGTTCTTC
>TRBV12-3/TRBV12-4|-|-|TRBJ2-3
CASLVLSTDTQYF
TGTGCCAGCTTGGTTCTGAGCACAGATACGCAGTATTTT
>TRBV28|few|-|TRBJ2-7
CASSLMLGPSYEQYF
TGTGCCAGCAGTTTAATGCTCGGACCTTCCTACGAGCAGTACTTC
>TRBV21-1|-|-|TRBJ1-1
CASSNRVRGEAFF
TGTGCCAGCAGCAACAGGGTGAGGGGGGAAGCTTTCTTT
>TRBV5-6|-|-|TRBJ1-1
CASSRGRANTEAFF
TGTGCCAGCAGCCGAGGCAGGGCGAACACTGAAGCTTTCTTT
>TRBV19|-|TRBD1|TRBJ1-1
CASSMRTGHPTEAFF
TGTGCCAGTAGTATGAGGACAGGGCATCCCACTGAAGCTTTCTTT
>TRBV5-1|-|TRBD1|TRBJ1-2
CASSNPGQPYGYTF
TGCGCCAGCAGCAACCCGGGACAGCCCTATGGCTACACCTTC
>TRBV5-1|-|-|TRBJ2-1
CASSPPKTGNFYNEQFF
TGCGCCAGCAGCCCCCCAAAGACAGGCAACTTCTACAATGAGCAGTTCTTC
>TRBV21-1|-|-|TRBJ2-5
CASSRGVLTESQETQYF
TGTGCCAGCAGCAGAGGGGTGCTCACAGAATCCCAAGAGACCCAGTACTTC
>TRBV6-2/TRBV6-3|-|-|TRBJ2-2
CASSYIGELFF
TGTGCCAGCAGTTATATCGGGGAGCTGTTTTTT
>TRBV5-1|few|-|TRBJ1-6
CASSSSRDGALHF
TGCGCCAGCAGCTCCTCCAGGGATGGAGCCCTCCACTTT
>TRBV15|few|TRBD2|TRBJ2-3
CATRDTAGGMTDTQYF
TGTGCCACCAGGGATACAGCGGGGGGGATGACAGATACGCAGTATTTT
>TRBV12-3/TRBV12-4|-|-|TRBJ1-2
CASSPGLRGLGYGYTF
TGTGCCAGCAGTCCCGGTCTTCGGGGGCTCGGCTATGGCTACACCTTC
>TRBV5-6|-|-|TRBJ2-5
CASSTGGQPGETQYF
TGTGCCAGCAGCACGGGGGGACAGCCCGGAGAGACCCAGTACTTC
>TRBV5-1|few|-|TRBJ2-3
CASSLGESTQYF
TGCGCCAGCAGCTTGGGAGAGTCTACGCAGTATTTT
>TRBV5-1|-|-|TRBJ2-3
CASSPGTFSTDTQYF
TGCGCCAGCAGCCCCGGGACATTTAGCACAGATACGCAGTATTTT
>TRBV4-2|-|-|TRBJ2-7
CASSQEARLQQYF
TGTGCCAGCAGCCAAGAAGCTAGACTGCAGCAGTACTTC
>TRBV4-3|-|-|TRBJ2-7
CASSQDTGPRSEQYF
TGCGCCAGCAGCCAAGATACAGGCCCGAGGTCCGAGCAGTACTTC
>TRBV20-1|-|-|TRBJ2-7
CSARGAETYEQYF
TGCAGTGCTAGAGGGGCAGAAACCTACGAGCAGTACTTC
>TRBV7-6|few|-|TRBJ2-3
CASSLVPAPDTQYF
TGTGCCAGCAGCTTAGTACCTGCACCCGATACGCAGTATTTT
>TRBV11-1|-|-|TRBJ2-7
CASSLEPFSEQYF
TGTGCCAGCAGCTTAGAGCCGTTTTCCGAGCAGTACTTC
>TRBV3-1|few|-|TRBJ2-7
CASSHRTLGEQYF
TGTGCCAGCAGCCACCGGACCCTCGGGGAGCAGTACTTC
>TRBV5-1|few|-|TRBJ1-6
CASSLEAGGSPLHF
TGCGCCAGCAGCTTGGAGGCAGGAGGCTCACCCCTCCACTTT
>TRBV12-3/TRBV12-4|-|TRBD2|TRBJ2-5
CASSLTSGGTKETQYF
TGTGCCAGCAGTTTAACGAGCGGGGGAACAAAAGAGACCCAGTACTTC
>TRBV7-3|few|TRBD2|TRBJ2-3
CASSLKAGSSTDTQYF
TGTGCCAGCAGCCTAAAAGCGGGATCTAGCACAGATACGCAGTATTTT
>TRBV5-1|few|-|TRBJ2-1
CASSLRPRDEQFF
TGCGCCAGCAGCTTACGGCCGCGCGATGAGCAGTTCTTC
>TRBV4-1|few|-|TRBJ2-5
CASSHRGTGKETQYF
TGCGCCAGCAGCCATAGAGGTACAGGGAAAGAGACCCAGTACTTC
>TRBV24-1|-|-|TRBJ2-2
CATSDPRRFDTGELFF
TGTGCCACCAGTGATCCGAGAAGGTTTGACACCGGGGAGCTGTTTTTT
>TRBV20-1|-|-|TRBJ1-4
CSAREGGPRGELFF
TGCAGTGCTAGAGAGGGCGGTCCCCGGGGGGAACTGTTTTTT
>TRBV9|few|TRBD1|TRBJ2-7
CASSVSQGEYEQYF
TGTGCCAGCAGCGTAAGTCAGGGGGAGTACGAGCAGTACTTC
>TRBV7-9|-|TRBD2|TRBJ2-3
CASSLGLQTTDTQYF
TGTGCCAGCAGCTTGGGACTACAAACCACAGATACGCAGTATTTT
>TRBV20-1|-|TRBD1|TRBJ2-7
CSARAVGQGELEQYF
TGCAGTGCTAGAGCAGTAGGACAGGGGGAGTTGGAGCAGTACTTC
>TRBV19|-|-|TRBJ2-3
CASKVRGTDTQYF
TGTGCCAGTAAGGTGAGGGGGACAGATACGCAGTATTTT
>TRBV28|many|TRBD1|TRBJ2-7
CASSLFLARTKGAREQYF
TGTGCCAGCAGTTTATTCCTAGCCCGGACAAAGGGGGCGCGTGAGCAGTACTTC
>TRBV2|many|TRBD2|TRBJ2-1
CASSDPLLAGGQNEQFF
TGTGCCAGCAGTGATCCGTTACTAGCGGGAGGGCAAAATGAGCAGTTCTTC
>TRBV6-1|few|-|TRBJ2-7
CASSRERGSYEQYF
TGTGCCAGCAGTCGGGAGAGAGGTTCCTACGAGCAGTACTTC
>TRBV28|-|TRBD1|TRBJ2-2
CASTRMGQSTGELFF
TGTGCCAGCACCCGGATGGGACAGAGTACCGGGGAGCTGTTTTTT
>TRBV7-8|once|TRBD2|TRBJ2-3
CASSFVWGLAGGRGTDTQYF
TGTGCCAGCAGTTTCGTGTGGGGACTAGCGGGGGGGCGTGGCACAGATACGCAGTATTTT
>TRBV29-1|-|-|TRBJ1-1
CSATGPTSAFF
TGCAGCGCCACAGGCCCGACGTCTGCTTTCTTT
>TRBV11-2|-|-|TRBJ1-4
CASSLAPRPNEKLFF
TGTGCCAGCAGCTTAGCTCCCAGACCGAATGAAAAACTGTTTTTT
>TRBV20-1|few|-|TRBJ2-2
CSARDDLLIGARSELFF
TGCAGTGCTAGAGACGACCTCCTTATAGGGGCTCGGTCGGAGCTGTTTTTT
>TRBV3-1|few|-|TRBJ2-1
CASSHSSEQFF
TGTGCCAGCAGTCACTCCAGTGAGCAGTTCTTC
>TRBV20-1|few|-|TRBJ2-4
CSASVGRSKNIQYF
TGCAGTGCTAGCGTGGGACGTTCCAAAAACATTCAGTACTTC
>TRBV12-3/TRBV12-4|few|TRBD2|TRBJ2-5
CASSRGLAGYETQYF
TGTGCCAGCAGCCGGGGACTAGCGGGATACGAGACCCAGTACTTC
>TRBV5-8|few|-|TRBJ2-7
CASSFVQGSSYEQYF
TGTGCCAGCAGCTTCGTCCAGGGAAGCTCCTACGAGCAGTACTTC
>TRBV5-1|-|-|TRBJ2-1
CASSWESDVEQFF
TGCGCCAGCAGCTGGGAGTCGGACGTCGAGCAGTTCTTC
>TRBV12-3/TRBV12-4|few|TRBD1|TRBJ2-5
CASSGTGQETQYF
TGTGCCAGCAGCGGGACAGGACAAGAGACCCAGTACTTC